Below, 25 T cell receptor beta chains from the same sample are listed, as sequenced in a study of T cell responses to AZD1222 COVID-19 vaccine. Only in-frame clones appear in the TCRdb table, and some are missing; sequencing was by immunoSEQ multiplex PCR. This table holds around 150,000 clones. The sequenced sample was peripheral blood. Receptors originate from an adult in good health.

V usage is TRBV6-5 and J usage is TRBJ1-4; possible D gene TRBD1, 5 bases. The CDR3 runs to 15 residues. Germline loops: CDR1 MNHEY, CDR2 SVGAGI. Trimming left V 0 bases short and J 3 bases short, with 8 bases between. CDR3 nucleotides: TGTGCCAGCAGTTACTCGCCGGGGGCTAATGAAAAACTGTTTTTT. Translating it yields CASSYSPGANEKLFF.

This sequence joins TRBV6-1 and TRBJ1-4; 7 bases map to TRBD1. Germline CDR1 and CDR2: MNHNS and SASEGT. The J segment lost 0 bases and the V segment lost 4 bases, leaving 5 bases of the junction unmatched. There are 16 residues in the CDR3. The CDR3 is CASSGQGFTTNEKLFF. CDR3 nucleotide sequence: TGTGCCAGCAGTGGACAGGGATTTACAACTAATGAAAAACTGTTTTTT.

As regards this clone: At one end, the junction sequence differs from germline, possibly due to a read error. V gene TRBV15 combines with J gene TRBJ1-2, with D possibly matching TRBD1 (6 bases). The V gene's germline CDR1 is LNHNV and CDR2 YYDKDF (reference sequence). The CDR3 runs 12 residues. The CDR3 sequence is CATSRVRTAVSF. CDR3 nucleotides: TGTGCCACCAGCAGAGTACGGACAGCCGTTAGCTTC.

The chain uses TRBV6-1 and TRBJ1-4; unclear D gene. The CDR3 is 11 residues long. Germline CDR1 is MNHNS and CDR2 is SASEGT. Trimming removed 5 bases from V and 8 bases from J, with 6 bases in between. CDR3 nucleotide sequence: TGTGCCAGCAGTTTAGGAGAAAAACTGTTTTTT. Amino acid sequence: CASSLGEKLFF.

This chain joins TRBV6-5 and TRBJ1-3; TRBD1 matches 7 bases. CDR3 size: 13 residues. From germline, CDR1 is MNHEY and CDR2 SVGAGI. Germline trimming cut 6 bases from V and 14 bases from J; bases unmatched to any gene: 13. The CDR3 region has the DNA TGTGCCAGCAGCCCGAACCTCGGACAGGTTGTATATTTT. Translating gives CASSPNLGQVVYF.

CDR3 DNA sequence: TGTGCCAGCAGTGAAGGGCTCTCGGCAACTAATGAAAAACTGTTTTTT. Residues: CASSEGLSATNEKLFF. This chain uses TRBV6-1 with TRBJ1-4, with D hard to call. This CDR3 comprises 16 residues. V gave up 1 base and J gave up 0 bases, with 9 bases separating them. CDR1 is MNHNS, CDR2 SASEGT, per germline.

The V and J genes are TRBV11-3 and TRBJ1-1, with 8 bases that match TRBD1. This CDR3 is built from 14 residues. In germline, CDR1 is SGHNT, CDR2 YENEEA. J gave up 5 bases and V 1 base, and 3 bases lay outside the gene matches. For the CDR3, the DNA is TGTGCCAGCAGCTTAGGACAGGGGTTGACTGAAGCTTTCTTT. It translates to CASSLGQGLTEAFF.

The chain has TRBV7-2 and TRBJ2-3; no clear D. CDR1 SGHTA and CDR2 FQGNSA come from the germline V gene. Trimming took off 4 bases at V and 2 bases at J, with 10 bases between the two ends. This CDR3 is 14 amino acids long. In DNA form, the CDR3 reads TGTGCCAGCAGCTCGTCACCCAACACAGATACGCAGTATTTT. It codes for CASSSSPNTDTQYF.

V gene TRBV2 combines with J gene TRBJ2-3, with 7 bases identical to TRBD2. CDR3 length equals 14 residues. V dropped 7 bases and J dropped 4; count of bases not matched to a gene: 8. The germline V gene has CDR1 SNHLY and CDR2 FYNNEI. In DNA form, the CDR3 reads TGTGCCAGCACTCCGTTGGGAGGGCCAGATACGCAGTATTTT. Protein product: CASTPLGGPDTQYF.

The chain couples TRBV6-6 to TRBJ1-3; maybe TRBD1 (5 bases). The CDR3 consists of 11 residues. V was trimmed by 6 bases and J by 8 bases, leaving 8 bases between them. In germline, CDR1 is MNHNY, CDR2 SVGAGI (reference sequence). The DNA of the CDR3 is TGTGCCAGCAGCACCAGGGACACCATATATTTT. This codes for CASSTRDTIYF.

The chain couples TRBV5-4 to TRBJ1-2, with TRBD1 matching over 10 bases. CDR1 is SGHNT and CDR2 is YYREEE in the germline V gene (reference sequence). This CDR3 region has 17 residues. The trim removed 4 bases at V and 4 bases at J, leaving 13 bases unmatched. The CDR3: CASSLDRGRGLVYGYTF. CDR3 nucleotides: TGTGCCAGCAGCCTCGACAGGGGGCGCGGTCTGGTCTATGGCTACACCTTC.

The chain is built from TRBV25-1 and TRBJ1-6, with unresolved D. The CDR3 has 13 residues. The V gene's germline CDR1 is MGHDK and CDR2 SYGVNS. V was clipped by 3 bases and J by 5 bases, with 5 bases between them. The CDR3 region has the DNA TGTGCCAGCAGTGACAGGCATAATTCACCCCTCCACTTT. Translating it yields CASSDRHNSPLHF.

The V call is TRBV19, the J call TRBJ2-7, with D hard to call. CDR3 size: 13 residues. Germline V gene data show CDR1 as LNHDA and CDR2 as SQIVND (reference sequence). V was trimmed by 1 base and J by 2 bases, leaving 6 bases between them. CDR3 bases: TGTGCCAGTAGTATAGCGCCAACCTACGAGCAGTACTTC. Translating it yields CASSIAPTYEQYF. The full variable domain, completed using reference TRBV19 and TRBJ2-7, is DGGITQSPKYLFRKEGQNVTLSCEQNLNHDAMYWYRQDPGQGLRLIYYSQIVNDFQKGDIAEGYSVSREKKESFPLTVTSAQKNPTAFYLCASSIAPTYEQYFGPGTRLTVT.

This sequence joins TRBV3-1 (or the pseudogene TRBV3-2) and TRBJ1-2; D might be TRBD1 (6 bases). The CDR3 sequence is 12 residues long. V lost 8 bases and J lost 7, with 14 bases in between. Germline V gene data show CDR1 as LGHDT and CDR2 as YNNKEL (reference sequence). The CDR3 nucleotides read TGTGCCAGCGCGACAGGTTTGGGTGGCTACACCTTC. As protein: CASATGLGGYTF.

The chain joins TRBV10-3 to TRBJ1-1, with no clear D. Trimming took off 11 bases at V and 0 bases at J, with 13 bases between the two ends. Germline V gene sequence: CDR1 ENHRY, CDR2 SYGVKD. CDR3 length: 13 amino acids. CDR3 in amino acids: CAVSLGMNTEAFF. As DNA, the CDR3 is TGTGCCGTGAGCTTAGGAATGAACACTGAAGCTTTCTTT.

As for this clone: The germline gene is not matched at one end of the junction; a read error may be the cause. The chain links TRBV27 to TRBJ2-2; either TRBD1 or TRBD2 may fit D (5 bases each). The CDR3 runs 17 residues. The V gene's germline CDR1 is MNHEY and CDR2 SMNVEV (reference sequence). The CDR3 coding sequence is TGTGCCAGCCGTTTCCCGGTCGGGACCTCTTACACCGGGGAGCTGTTTTTT. Its protein product is CASRFPVGTSYTGELFF.

V and J are TRBV4-2 and TRBJ2-7, with 7 bases aligning to TRBD1. CDR1 and CDR2 from the germline V gene are LGHNA and YNFKEQ. The trim removed 0 bases at V and 1 base at J, leaving 6 bases unmatched. The CDR3 extends over 16 amino acids. CDR3 sequence reads: CASSQELGQASYEQYF. The CDR3 DNA is TGTGCCAGCAGCCAAGAACTTGGACAGGCGTCCTACGAGCAGTACTTC.

V gene TRBV5-1 combines with J gene TRBJ2-5, with 13 bases matching TRBD2. Germline V gene lookup returns CDR1 SGHRS and CDR2 YFSETQ. Trimming took 4 bases from V and 4 from J; bases not matched to a gene: 4. The CDR3 is 15 amino acids. The CDR3 bases are TGCGCCAGCAGCACCCGGACTAGCGGGGGAGAGACCCAGTACTTC. Protein sequence: CASSTRTSGGETQYF.

The chain uses TRBV13 and TRBJ1-2; D unclear. V was cut by 5 bases and J by 7 bases, with 20 bases left in between. The CDR3 is made up of 15 amino acids. Germline CDR1 PRHDT, CDR2 FYEKMQ (reference sequence). CDR3 amino acids: CASSPRPGILRGYTF. The CDR3 DNA follows: TGTGCCAGCAGCCCCCGACCGGGTATTCTACGTGGCTACACCTTC.

The genes are TRBV2 and TRBJ1-2, with TRBD1 identical over 8 bases. V dropped 4 bases and J dropped 6; count of bases not matched to a gene: 10. The CDR3 is 15 amino acids. Germline V gives CDR1 SNHLY, CDR2 FYNNEI. The chain's CDR3 is CASSGGTGGVDGYTF. The CDR3, as DNA: TGTGCCAGCAGTGGCGGGACAGGTGGGGTGGATGGCTACACCTTC.

The chain is built from TRBV7-8 and TRBJ2-2; D is ambiguous. This CDR3 is 15 amino acids long. Trimming cost V 1 base and J 4 bases, with 10 bases left between them. CDR1 and CDR2 (germline): SGHVS, FQNEAQ. The CDR3 region is CASSLGWPSTGELFF. CDR3 nucleotide sequence: TGTGCCAGCAGCTTAGGCTGGCCGAGCACCGGGGAGCTGTTTTTT.

DNA of the CDR3: TGTGCCAGCAGTTACGGCATGCAACAGCCCCAGCATTTT. This encodes CASSYGMQQPQHF. The rearrangement joins TRBV6-5 to TRBJ1-5; D remains ambiguous. Germline V gives CDR1 MNHEY, CDR2 SVGAGI. V dropped 2 bases and J dropped 7 bases, with 9 bases sitting between them. The CDR3 contains 13 residues.

The V call is TRBV12-3 or TRBV12-4, the J call TRBJ1-3; D not certain. CDR3 size: 13 residues. Trimming took 1 base from V and 3 from J, leaving 4 bases between them. The CDR3 sequence is CASSLGLGNTIYF. CDR3 DNA: TGTGCCAGCAGTTTAGGGCTTGGAAACACCATATATTTT.

The V gene is TRBV7-9, the J gene TRBJ2-1; TRBD1 or TRBD2 may be the D gene (5 bases each). Germline V gives CDR1 SEHNR, CDR2 FQNEAQ (reference sequence). Between the trimmed V and J ends, which lost 5 bases and 6 bases, there was a span of 11 bases. This CDR3 is built from 13 residues. CDR3: CASSPRDVNEQFF. As DNA, the CDR3 is TGTGCCAGCAGCCCCCGGGACGTCAATGAGCAGTTCTTC.

J is TRBJ1-5 and V is TRBV19; D is ambiguous. Trimming shortened V by 9 bases and J by 3 bases, and 9 bases separated the two germline ends. The CDR3 has 12 amino acids. Germline V gene sequence: CDR1 LNHDA, CDR2 SQIVND (reference sequence). The CDR3 loop is CARPDPNQPQHF. CDR3 DNA: TGTGCCAGACCCGACCCCAATCAGCCCCAGCATTTT.